Following are 30 T cell receptor beta chains from one sample sequenced in a study of identical twins. One entry per CDR3 protein results from TCRdb running MiXCR on the 5' RACE reads. Of about 690,000 distinct CDR3 sequences detected, around 21% appear once; the ten largest clones hold around 4.4%. The data were also submitted as part of a second study, on T cells expressing NK-cell markers.

Sequenced input: PBMCs. Receptors originate from a young woman in good health.

This clonotype was counted between two and nine times. This sequence joins TRBV27 and TRBJ1-6, with 10 bases fitting TRBD1. The CDR3 extends over 14 amino acids. V shed 4 bases, J shed 9 bases, and the junction held 3 bases outside the gene matches. Germline-derived CDR1 and CDR2 are MNHEY and SMNVEV (reference sequence). In DNA form, the CDR3 reads TGTGCCAGCAGTTGGGACAGGGGAAGTTCACCCCTCCACTTT. Its protein is CASSWDRGSSPLHF.

This clonotype turned up a few times. The chain recombines TRBV7-9 with TRBJ2-7, with D maybe TRBD1 (6 bases). CDR1 SEHNR and CDR2 FQNEAQ come from the germline V gene (reference sequence). This CDR3 contains 13 residues. Trimming removed 1 base from V and 5 bases from J, with 9 bases in between. CDR3 nucleotides: TGTGCCAGCAGCTTAGTGGGACACAACGAGCAGTACTTC. Its translation: CASSLVGHNEQYF.

The chain links TRBV2 to TRBJ2-7, with 8 bases lining up with TRBD1. Germline V lookup: CDR1 SNHLY, CDR2 FYNNEI. Losses at the gene ends were 8 bases for V and 2 bases for J; bases not matched to a gene: 5. CDR3 length: 13 amino acids. The CDR3 protein is CASHRTGTYEQYF. The CDR3 DNA reads TGTGCCAGCCACCGGACAGGGACCTACGAGCAGTACTTC.

This clonotype was detected a few times. The chain recombines TRBV5-1 with TRBJ1-2, with a weak D call TRBD1 (6 bases). Germline V gene lookup returns CDR1 SGHRS and CDR2 YFSETQ. The CDR3 is 12 amino acids. V gave up 7 bases and J gave up 3 bases, with 10 bases separating them. CDR3 residues: CASGEGDYGYTF. In nucleotides, the CDR3 is TGCGCCAGCGGTGAGGGGGACTATGGCTACACCTTC. The variable domain in full, with the rest retrieved from reference TRBV5-1 and TRBJ1-2, is KAGVTQTPRYLIKTRGQQVTLSCSPISGHRSVSWYQQTPGQGLQFLFEYFSETQRNKGNFPGRFSGRQFSNSRSEMNVSTLELGDSALYLCASGEGDYGYTFGSGTRLTVV.

This clonotype was counted many times. The rearrangement links TRBV20-1 to TRBJ1-3, with unresolved D. Germline loops: CDR1 DFQATT, CDR2 SNEGSKA (reference sequence). V gave up 3 bases and J gave up 7 bases, with 7 bases separating them. The CDR3 extends over 11 amino acids. The CDR3 sequence is CSASNENTIYF. CDR3 DNA sequence: TGCAGTGCTAGCAACGAGAACACCATATATTTT.

The rearrangement links TRBV7-2 to TRBJ2-7, with 8 bases fitting TRBD2. Per germline, CDR1 SGHTA and CDR2 FQGNSA. V trimming: 5 bases; J trimming: 0 bases; junction bases outside the gene matches: 6. This CDR3 has 15 amino acids. The CDR3 loop reads CASSPRLAGSYEQYF. Written as DNA, the CDR3 is TGTGCCAGCAGCCCTCGCCTAGCGGGCTCCTACGAGCAGTACTTC.

On this clonotype: One base away lies a much larger clone, so this may be a sequencing read error. V is TRBV9 and J is TRBJ2-3; perhaps TRBD2 as D (6 bases). CDR1 is SGDLS and CDR2 is YYNGEE in the germline V gene. There are 12 residues in the CDR3. Trimming removed 7 bases from V and 2 bases from J, with 8 bases in between. The CDR3, as DNA: TGTGCCAGCGGGGGGATCACAGATACGCAGTATTTT. This codes for CASGGITDTQYF.

This clonotype was picked up many times. The rearrangement uses TRBV24-1 and TRBJ2-1; possibly TRBD1 or TRBD2 for D (5 bases each). The CDR3 runs 13 residues. CDR1 is KGHDR and CDR2 is SFDVKD in the germline V gene. V was clipped by 6 bases and J by 5 bases, with 10 bases between them. In nucleotides, the CDR3 is TGTGCCACCAGTAAGGGGACCGACAATGAGCAGTTCTTC. It translates to CATSKGTDNEQFF.

The sample holds many counts of this clonotype. This rearrangement joins TRBV10-3 to TRBJ2-7; D uncertain. Deletions cut 8 bases from V and 0 bases from J, with 5 bases between. The CDR3 has 11 amino acids. Germline loops: CDR1 ENHRY, CDR2 SYGVKD. Here the CDR3 reads CAIASSYEQYF. CDR3 in DNA: TGTGCCATCGCTAGCTCCTACGAGCAGTACTTC.

This clonotype was seen a handful of times. The rearrangement uses TRBV7-2 and TRBJ2-5; possibly TRBD2 for D (7 bases). Deletions cut 5 bases from V and 5 bases from J, with 18 bases between. The CDR3 is 15 residues long. Germline CDR1 reads SGHTA; CDR2 reads FQGNSA. This chain's CDR3 is CASSRGTTAGETQYF. Written as DNA, the CDR3 is TGTGCCAGCAGCCGCGGGACAACAGCGGGGGAGACCCAGTACTTC.

This clonotype was detected only a few times. This chain links TRBV5-6 with TRBJ2-7, with D perhaps being TRBD1 or TRBD2 (5 bases each). Trimming left V 6 bases short and J 0 bases short, with 13 bases between. CDR1 SGHDT and CDR2 YYEEEE come from the germline V gene. This CDR3 region has 14 residues. The CDR3 sequence: CASTSGAGSYEQYF. CDR3 DNA sequence: TGTGCCAGCACCTCCGGGGCCGGCTCCTACGAGCAGTACTTC.

This chain joins TRBV5-1 and TRBJ2-5; D is unresolved. Looked up from germline, CDR1 is SGHRS and CDR2 is YFSETQ. This CDR3 is 15 amino acids long. Trimming took off 4 bases at V and 1 base at J, with 14 bases between the two ends. The CDR3 spells CASSPDFGGQETQYF. In DNA form, the CDR3 reads TGCGCCAGCAGCCCCGATTTTGGTGGCCAAGAGACCCAGTACTTC.

The CDR3 region is CASGQGEFNSPLHF. The CDR3 DNA follows: TGTGCCAGCGGACAGGGCGAATTTAATTCACCCCTCCACTTT. The V and J genes are TRBV6-1 and TRBJ1-6; 8 bases line up with TRBD1. Germline assignment: CDR1 MNHNS and CDR2 SASEGT. Trimming cost V 8 bases and J 6 bases; bases outside gene matches: 6. The CDR3 has 14 residues.

V is TRBV20-1 and J is TRBJ2-3; 8 bases align to TRBD2. Germline V CDR1 and CDR2: DFQATT, SNEGSKA (reference sequence). Losses at the gene ends were 6 bases for V and 4 bases for J; bases not matched to a gene: 9. The CDR3 has 14 amino acids. In nucleotides, the CDR3 is TGCAGTGCGGAGTGGGCGGGAGGATCAGATACGCAGTATTTT. This codes for CSAEWAGGSDTQYF.

The table lists this clonotype with a few counts. The chain employs TRBV10-3 and TRBJ2-7, with 8 bases aligning to TRBD2. CDR1 is ENHRY and CDR2 is SYGVKD in the germline V gene. The CDR3 has 13 amino acids. Trimming at V came to 6 bases and at J to 7 bases, leaving 8 bases not matched to a gene. The CDR3 DNA sequence: TGTGCCATCAGGATACCGGGACTAGAGGAGCAGTACTTC. Residues: CAIRIPGLEEQYF.

This clonotype showed up many times. V gene TRBV2 combines with J gene TRBJ2-3; D is undetermined. The germline CDR1 and CDR2 sequences are SNHLY and FYNNEI. Trimming took off 3 bases at V and 3 bases at J, with 4 bases between the two ends. The CDR3 is 12 amino acids. This chain's CDR3 is CASSDSTDTQYF. The CDR3 bases are TGTGCCAGCAGTGACTCGACAGATACGCAGTATTTT.

The chain carries TRBV25-1 and TRBJ2-5; 8 positions agree with TRBD2. The CDR3 is 14 residues long. V lost 3 bases to trimming and J lost 5 bases; unmatched junction nucleotides: 5. Germline CDR1 reads MGHDK; CDR2 reads SYGVNS. CDR3: CASSEAGGRETQYF. The CDR3 nucleotides read TGTGCCAGCAGTGAGGCGGGAGGTCGGGAGACCCAGTACTTC.

This clonotype was seen many times. The V and J genes are TRBV29-1 and TRBJ2-3, with D maybe TRBD2 (6 bases). Germline CDR1 SQVTM, CDR2 ANQGSEA. This CDR3 spans 15 amino acids. Between the trimmed V and J ends, which lost 2 bases and 5 bases, there was a span of 17 bases. The CDR3 DNA reads TGCAGCGTTGAATTAGCGGCCAAAGGCGTAGATACGCAGTATTTT. Its protein is CSVELAAKGVDTQYF.

This clonotype was found a few times. J is TRBJ1-6 and V is TRBV6-1; TRBD1 matches 8 bases. The CDR3 consists of 14 residues. Germline V gene sequence: CDR1 MNHNS, CDR2 SASEGT. V lost 6 bases and J lost 8; bases outside the gene matches: 6. The CDR3 DNA reads as TGTGCCAGCAGGACAGGGGTCAGGCATTCACCCCTCCACTTT. Its translation: CASRTGVRHSPLHF.

V usage is TRBV6-2 or TRBV6-3 and J usage is TRBJ2-1; 7 positions agree with TRBD1. V lost 6 bases to trimming and J lost 12 bases; unmatched junction nucleotides: 8. The CDR3 spans 12 residues. Germline CDR1 is MNHEY and CDR2 is SVGEGT. CDR3 region: CASRETGDRQFF. The DNA for the CDR3 is TGTGCCAGCAGAGAAACAGGGGATCGGCAGTTCTTC.

In this sample, this clonotype turned up a few times. This CDR3 reads CASSKNMVSHRVDTQYF. The CDR3 nucleotides read TGTGCCAGCAGCAAAAACATGGTTTCTCATCGGGTAGATACGCAGTATTTT. V is TRBV11-2 and J is TRBJ2-3, with D uncertain. The CDR3 is made up of 17 amino acids. The germline V and J ends were trimmed by 5 bases and 5 bases, with 23 bases remaining between them. Germline V gene sequence: CDR1 SGHAT, CDR2 FQNNGV.

This clonotype occurred a few times. This sequence joins TRBV6-5 and TRBJ1-2; D not resolved. V was shortened by 1 base and J by 7 bases, with 10 bases between the two germline ends. Germline V lookup: CDR1 MNHEY, CDR2 SVGAGI. This CDR3 is 13 amino acids long. The CDR3 protein is CASSYWRVSGYTF. The CDR3 bases are TGTGCCAGCAGTTACTGGAGGGTTAGTGGCTACACCTTC.

This clonotype was counted between two and nine times. The chain employs TRBV4-3 and TRBJ2-1; D remains unclear. This CDR3 has 15 residues. With 1 base removed from V and 2 bases from J, the gap between germline ends came to 9 bases. Germline CDR1 and CDR2: LGHNA and YSLEER. In DNA, the CDR3 is TGCGCCAGCAGCCAAGTGGAGTTCCCCTACAATGAGCAGTTCTTC. It is translated as CASSQVEFPYNEQFF.

This chain connects TRBV12-3 or TRBV12-4 to TRBJ1-2; D might be TRBD1 (6 bases). The V gene lost 5 bases and the J gene lost 7 bases, with 14 bases spanning the gap. The CDR3 is made up of 13 amino acids. CDR3 protein: CASSDNREVGYTF. The DNA for the CDR3 is TGTGCCAGCAGTGACAACAGGGAGGTTGGCTACACCTTC.

With regard to this clonotype: Relative to the germline gene, one junction end is altered; a read error may explain this. V usage is TRBV5-5 and J usage is TRBJ1-5; D is undetermined. Germline assignment: CDR1 SGHKS and CDR2 YYEKEE (reference sequence). This CDR3 region has 13 residues. The CDR3, as DNA: TGTGCCAACAGCTTGGACCGCAATCAGCCCCAGCATTTT. Its translation is CANSLDRNQPQHF.

This clonotype has at least ten counts. A junction boundary mismatches the germline segment, possibly from a read error. The chain combines TRBV11-2 with TRBJ2-7; either TRBD1 or TRBD2 may supply D (5 bases each). Looked up from germline, CDR1 is SGHAT and CDR2 is FQNNGV. The CDR3 is made up of 14 amino acids. This chain's CDR3 is CASSLGTPSYEQYF. CDR3 DNA sequence: TGTGCCAGCAGTTTAGGGACCCCTTCCTACGAGCAGTACTTC.

The V and J genes are TRBV4-3 and TRBJ2-3; 8 bases are a match to TRBD2. Germline assignment: CDR1 LGHNA and CDR2 YSLEER. The CDR3 runs to 18 residues. With 0 bases clipped from V and 2 bases from J, the junction kept 10 bases outside the gene matches. CDR3 in amino acids: CASSQDRQLADYTDTQYF. The CDR3, as DNA: TGCGCCAGCAGCCAAGACCGGCAACTAGCGGATTACACAGATACGCAGTATTTT.

J is TRBJ2-5 and V is TRBV12-3 or TRBV12-4, with a tentative D call TRBD2 (6 bases). This CDR3 has 13 amino acids. Trimming removed 5 bases from V and 8 bases from J, with 15 bases in between. The CDR3 DNA reads as TGTGCCAGCAGTCTAGGGACTTCCGCCACCCAGTACTTC. Translating it yields CASSLGTSATQYF.

The genes are TRBV11-2 and TRBJ2-1; 10 nucleotides align to TRBD2. Germline-derived CDR1 and CDR2 are SGHAT and FQNNGV. V was clipped by 4 bases and J by 3 bases; unmatched bases: 6. CDR3 size: 16 residues. The CDR3 region is CASSSLLAGFYNEQFF. Here the CDR3 DNA reads TGTGCCAGCAGCTCCCTACTAGCGGGATTCTACAATGAGCAGTTCTTC.

This rearrangement joins TRBV6-5 to TRBJ2-3; 12 positions match TRBD2. The V gene end was trimmed by 1 base and the J gene end by 6 bases; junction bases not matched to a gene: 5. Per germline, CDR1 MNHEY and CDR2 SVGAGI. The CDR3 runs to 16 residues. The CDR3 coding sequence is TGTGCCAGCAGTTACTGGAGGACTAGCGGGAAGGATACGCAGTATTTT. The encoded protein is CASSYWRTSGKDTQYF.